The 19 T cell receptor beta chains reported below all come from one sample, sequenced in a study of blood T cell repertoires in COVID-19. Method: immunoSEQ multiplex PCR; TCRdb's copy keeps in-frame clones and lacks some. The top ten hold around 5% of the sample, which has about 170,000 clones, approximately 90% seen once. Sequenced input: peripheral blood. Every receptor here comes from a man aged 18 to 29 with COVID-19, enrolled during active disease.

The CDR3 bases are TGTGCCAGCAGCTCCAGGACAGGGTCCTACAATGAGCAGTTCTTC. Encoded protein: CASSSRTGSYNEQFF. The chain has TRBV7-2 and TRBJ2-1; 8 bases align to TRBD1. The J segment lost 1 base and the V segment lost 4 bases, leaving 3 bases of the junction unmatched. This CDR3 contains 15 residues. The germline gives CDR1 SGHTA, CDR2 FQGNSA.

This chain connects TRBV5-1 to TRBJ2-3, with 7 bases lining up with TRBD1. The V segment lost 4 bases and the J segment 0 bases; nucleotides outside the gene matches: 8. Looked up from germline, CDR1 is SGHRS and CDR2 is YFSETQ. The CDR3 extends over 16 amino acids. The CDR3 sequence: CASSLDRAISTDTQYF. CDR3 DNA sequence: TGCGCCAGCAGCCTCGACAGGGCGATTAGCACAGATACGCAGTATTTT.

This rearrangement joins TRBV6-4 to TRBJ1-2, with D tentatively TRBD1 (6 bases). This CDR3 contains 17 residues. The germline V gene has CDR1 MRHNA and CDR2 SNTAGT. With 0 bases removed from V and 5 bases from J, the gap between germline ends came to 19 bases. CDR3 nucleotide sequence: TGTGCCAGCAGTGACTCGATACGCATAGGGACACTTTATGGCTACACCTTC. It is translated as CASSDSIRIGTLYGYTF.

Here the CDR3 reads CASSGDSATNEKLFF. In nucleotides, the CDR3 is TGTGCCAGCAGCGGAGACAGTGCAACTAATGAAAAACTGTTTTTT. The chain combines TRBV5-5 with TRBJ1-4; possible D gene TRBD1, 5 bases. This CDR3 spans 15 amino acids. V gave up 4 bases and J gave up 0 bases, with 10 bases separating them. Germline CDR1 and CDR2: SGHKS and YYEKEE (reference sequence). The full variable domain, its missing parts supplied by reference TRBV5-5 and TRBJ1-4, is DAGVTQSPTHLIKTRGQQVTLRCSPISGHKSVSWYQQVLGQGPQFIFQYYEKEERGRGNFPDRFSARQFPNYSSELNVNALLLGDSALYLCASSGDSATNEKLFFGSGTQLSVL.

The rearrangement joins TRBV19 to TRBJ2-1; TRBD1 matches at 11 bases. V lost 4 bases and J lost 5; bases outside the gene matches: 4. Germline V gene lookup returns CDR1 LNHDA and CDR2 SQIVND (reference sequence). The CDR3 has 15 residues. CDR3 bases: TGTGCCAGTAGTAGGACAGGGGGCTACCACAATGAGCAGTTCTTC. It is translated as CASSRTGGYHNEQFF.

J is TRBJ1-2 and V is TRBV5-4; maybe TRBD1 (5 bases). The germline gives CDR1 SGHNT, CDR2 YYREEE (reference sequence). The CDR3 length is 15 residues. V shed 0 bases and J shed 1 base, with 10 bases lying between them. This CDR3 is CASSLAPGINYGYTF. In DNA form, the CDR3 reads TGTGCCAGCAGCTTGGCTCCAGGGATTAACTATGGCTACACCTTC.

The V call is TRBV7-9, the J call TRBJ1-3; D perhaps matches TRBD1 (5 bases). Trimming removed 5 bases at V and 0 bases at J, with 14 bases between. The CDR3 has 16 residues. Germline V lookup: CDR1 SEHNR, CDR2 FQNEAQ (reference sequence). CDR3 sequence reads: CASSTRQRSSGNTIYF. The DNA of the CDR3 is TGTGCCAGCAGCACGAGACAGAGAAGCTCTGGAAACACCATATATTTT.

CDR3 amino acids: CASSLGGSQETQYF. CDR3 in DNA: TGTGCCAGCAGCTTGGGTGGCAGCCAAGAGACCCAGTACTTC. The V call is TRBV5-6, the J call TRBJ2-5; D uncertain. Germline V CDR1 and CDR2: SGHDT, YYEEEE. Trimming stripped 0 bases from V and 1 base from J, with 7 bases between. The CDR3 spans 14 residues.

The chain links TRBV19 to TRBJ1-5; D is perhaps TRBD1 (6 bases). Germline V gene lookup returns CDR1 LNHDA and CDR2 SQIVND (reference sequence). Trimming cost V 3 bases and J 0 bases, with 12 bases left between them. CDR3 length: 16 residues. CDR3 region: CASSMGARHSNQPQHF. The CDR3 coding sequence is TGTGCCAGTAGTATGGGGGCCAGACATAGCAATCAGCCCCAGCATTTT. Full variable domain (missing parts from reference TRBV19 and TRBJ1-5): DGGITQSPKYLFRKEGQNVTLSCEQNLNHDAMYWYRQDPGQGLRLIYYSQIVNDFQKGDIAEGYSVSREKKESFPLTVTSAQKNPTAFYLCASSMGARHSNQPQHFGDGTRLSIL.

The CDR3 DNA is TGTGCCAGCAGCCCAAGCCGGGCAGGGAATGAGCAGTTCTTC. Amino acid sequence: CASSPSRAGNEQFF. The chain combines TRBV11-3 with TRBJ2-1; tentative D call: TRBD1 (5 bases). The V gene lost 5 bases and the J gene lost 7 bases, with 15 bases spanning the gap. Looked up from germline, CDR1 is SGHNT and CDR2 is YENEEA. CDR3 size: 14 residues.

V is TRBV9 and J is TRBJ2-1; TRBD1 matches at 10 bases. V lost 3 bases and J lost 6; bases outside the gene matches: 12. The CDR3 length is 17 residues. Germline-derived CDR1 and CDR2 are SGDLS and YYNGEE. The CDR3 spells CASSAWDRGTRGNEQFF. CDR3 sequence (DNA): TGTGCCAGCAGCGCATGGGACAGGGGAACGAGGGGCAATGAGCAGTTCTTC.

The chain joins TRBV10-2 to TRBJ2-1; 7 bases align to TRBD2. Per germline, CDR1 WSHSY and CDR2 SAAADI. The CDR3 is made up of 16 amino acids. V trimming: 3 bases; J trimming: 1 base; junction bases outside the gene matches: 6. In DNA form, the CDR3 reads TGCGCCAGCAGTGATGGAGCGGGAATTTCCTACAATGAGCAGTTCTTC. Translated: CASSDGAGISYNEQFF.

J is TRBJ2-7 and V is TRBV11-1; D gene ambiguous. This CDR3 is built from 15 residues. Germline V gives CDR1 SGHAT, CDR2 FQDESV (reference sequence). V gave up 0 bases and J gave up 0 bases, with 9 bases separating them. CDR3 sequence (DNA): TGTGCCAGCAGCTTAGCGCGAAGTTTCTCCTACGAGCAGTACTTC. Translated, it gives CASSLARSFSYEQYF.

This chain links TRBV29-1 with TRBJ1-2, with D possibly being TRBD1 (6 bases). Trimming cost V 6 bases and J 5 bases, with 16 bases left between them. CDR1 and CDR2 (germline): SQVTM, ANQGSEA. The CDR3 is 13 residues long. CDR3 bases: TGCAGCGTGGGGACGGGACAATTATATGGCTACACCTTC. Translation: CSVGTGQLYGYTF.

The chain carries TRBV10-3 and TRBJ1-5; TRBD1 matches 8 bases. V lost 6 bases to trimming and J lost 6 bases; unmatched junction nucleotides: 4. This CDR3 contains 13 residues. Looked up from germline, CDR1 is ENHRY and CDR2 is SYGVKD. The CDR3 coding sequence is TGTGCCATCAGCTCAGGGGGCGGTCAGCCCCAGCATTTT. Translation: CAISSGGGQPQHF.

About this clone itself: Mismatch with germline at one junction end may stem from a read error. This chain joins TRBV7-7 and TRBJ1-1, with D tentatively TRBD1 (6 bases). CDR1 and CDR2 from the germline V gene are SSHAT and FNYEAQ (reference sequence). The CDR3 has 17 amino acids. The CDR3 DNA reads as TGTGCTAGCAGCAACCCTACACAGGGACATGGGAACACTGAAGCTTTCTTT. It is translated as CASSNPTQGHGNTEAFF.

This clone was counted a single time. The V gene is TRBV29-1, the J gene TRBJ1-1; a weak D match, TRBD1 (6 bases). The CDR3 has 13 amino acids. With 5 bases removed from V and 6 bases from J, the gap between germline ends came to 16 bases. Germline CDR1 and CDR2: SQVTM and ANQGSEA. Here the CDR3 DNA reads TGCAGCGTTTTCACAGGGTTAGTGCCTGAAGCTTTCTTT. Residues: CSVFTGLVPEAFF.

This clone has more than one count but fewer than ten. As DNA, the CDR3 is TGTGCTAGTGGTGGGACAGCCTGGGGGAATGAGCAGTTCTTC. Translation gives CASGGTAWGNEQFF. The chain has TRBV12-5 and TRBJ2-1; 7 bases match TRBD1. Germline assignment: CDR1 LGHNT and CDR2 FRNRAP. CDR3 length equals 14 residues. J was trimmed by 7 bases and V by 5 bases; bases with no gene match: 8.

V is TRBV11-1 and J is TRBJ1-2; 7 bases map to TRBD1. The ends lost 1 base at V and 3 bases at J; junction bases unmatched: 2. CDR1 and CDR2 (germline): SGHAT, FQDESV (reference sequence). The CDR3 runs to 14 residues. The CDR3 is CASSLVGTDYGYTF. The CDR3 DNA reads as TGTGCCAGCAGCTTAGTCGGGACAGACTATGGCTACACCTTC.